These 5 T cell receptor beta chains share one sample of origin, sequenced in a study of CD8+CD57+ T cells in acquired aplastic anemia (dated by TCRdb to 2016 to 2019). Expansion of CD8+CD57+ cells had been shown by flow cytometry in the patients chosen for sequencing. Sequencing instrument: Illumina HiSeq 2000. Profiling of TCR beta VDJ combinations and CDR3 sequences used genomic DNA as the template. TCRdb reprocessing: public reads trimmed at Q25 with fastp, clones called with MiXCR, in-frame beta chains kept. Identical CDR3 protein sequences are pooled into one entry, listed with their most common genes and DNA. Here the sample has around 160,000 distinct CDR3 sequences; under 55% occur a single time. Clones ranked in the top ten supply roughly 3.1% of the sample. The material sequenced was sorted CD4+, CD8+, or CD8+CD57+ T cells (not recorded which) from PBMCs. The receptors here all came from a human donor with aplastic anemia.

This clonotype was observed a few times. CDR3 amino acids: CATTHGGASSYNSPLHF. In nucleotides, the CDR3 is TGTGCCACTACCCACGGTGGGGCTAGCTCCTATAATTCACCCCTCCACTTT. The chain has TRBV15 and TRBJ1-6; D may be TRBD1 (5 bases). V lost 9 bases, J lost 0 bases, and 18 bases lay in between. Looked up from germline, CDR1 is LNHNV and CDR2 is YYDKDF (reference sequence). The CDR3 is 17 amino acids.

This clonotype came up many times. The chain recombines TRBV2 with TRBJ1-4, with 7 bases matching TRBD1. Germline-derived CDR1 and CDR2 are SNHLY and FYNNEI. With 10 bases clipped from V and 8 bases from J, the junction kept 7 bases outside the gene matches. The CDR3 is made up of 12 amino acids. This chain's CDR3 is CANRDSREKLFF. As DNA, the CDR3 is TGTGCCAACCGGGACAGCCGGGAAAAACTGTTTTTT.

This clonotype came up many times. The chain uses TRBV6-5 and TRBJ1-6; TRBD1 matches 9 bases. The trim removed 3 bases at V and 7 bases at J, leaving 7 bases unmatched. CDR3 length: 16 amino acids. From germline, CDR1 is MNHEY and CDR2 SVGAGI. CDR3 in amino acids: CASSYKPTGGNSPLHF. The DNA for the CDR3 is TGTGCCAGCAGTTATAAACCGACAGGGGGAAATTCACCCCTCCACTTT.

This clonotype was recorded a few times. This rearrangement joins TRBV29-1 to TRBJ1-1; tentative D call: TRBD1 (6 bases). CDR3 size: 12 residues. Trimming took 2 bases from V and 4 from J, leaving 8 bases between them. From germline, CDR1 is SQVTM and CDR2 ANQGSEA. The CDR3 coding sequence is TGCAGCGTTGAAAGGGACATCACTGAAGCTTTCTTT. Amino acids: CSVERDITEAFF.

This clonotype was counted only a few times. The CDR3 DNA follows: TGTGCCAGCAGCTTTATGGGTGAAGCTTTCTTT. Translating gives CASSFMGEAFF. The chain joins TRBV7-9 to TRBJ1-1; D is ambiguous. CDR1 is SEHNR, CDR2 FQNEAQ, per germline (reference sequence). The V end lost 3 bases, the J end lost 7 bases, and 6 bases lay between the germline ends. This CDR3 is built from 11 residues.